The 15 T cell receptor beta chains listed next were all sequenced from one sample in a study of spatial heterogeneity in lung cancer. Time point noted: blood at routine non-recurrence follow-up after resection. TCRs were sequenced from unsorted whole RNA of tumor, nontumor lung or PBMC. TCRdb re-called the 5' RACE reads through MiXCR, storing one row per CDR3 protein. This sample has about 120,000 distinct CDR3 sequences, with about 12% found just once. This specimen consisted of PBMCs, obtained at follow-up. The receptors stem from a male donor with early-stage non-small cell lung cancer.

This clonotype occurred many times. The chain is built from TRBV4-3 and TRBJ1-1; possibly TRBD1 for D (5 bases). Deletions cut 4 bases from V and 2 bases from J, with 14 bases between. In germline, CDR1 is LGHNA, CDR2 YSLEER. This CDR3 has 15 amino acids. This CDR3 is CASSPRYDSNTEAFF. DNA for the CDR3: TGCGCCAGCAGCCCGAGATACGACAGCAACACTGAAGCTTTCTTT.

This clonotype was recorded at least ten times. The chain combines TRBV10-3 with TRBJ1-6; 9 nucleotides match TRBD1. V lost 2 bases to trimming and J lost 10 bases; unmatched junction nucleotides: 6. This CDR3 comprises 15 residues. CDR1 is ENHRY and CDR2 is SYGVKD in the germline V gene. The CDR3 loop reads CAISENRGPDSPLHF. For the CDR3, the DNA is TGTGCCATCAGTGAGAACAGGGGGCCCGACTCACCCCTCCACTTT.

This clonotype has just a few counts. The J gene is TRBJ2-1, the V gene TRBV6-4; 8 bases fit TRBD2. This CDR3 spans 18 amino acids. Trimming removed 2 bases from V and 2 bases from J; junction bases left unmatched: 11. CDR1 and CDR2 (germline): MRHNA, SNTAGT. Here the CDR3 reads CASSDPLEAGGPYNEQFF. The CDR3 nucleotides are TGTGCCAGCAGTGACCCCCTGGAGGCGGGGGGACCCTACAATGAGCAGTTCTTC.

This clonotype was observed a single time. V gene TRBV11-3 combines with J gene TRBJ2-2; D is uncertain. CDR1 is SGHNT, CDR2 YENEEA, per germline. The germline V and J ends were trimmed by 0 bases and 4 bases, with 3 bases remaining between them. The CDR3 has 13 residues. CDR3 amino acids: CASSLDPTGELFF. The CDR3 nucleotides read TGTGCCAGCAGCTTAGATCCCACCGGGGAGCTGTTTTTT.

This clonotype has at least ten counts. The rearrangement links TRBV27 to TRBJ1-5; 8 nucleotides agree with TRBD1. The germline gives CDR1 MNHEY, CDR2 SMNVEV (reference sequence). Unmatched junction bases numbered 6, after V lost 4 bases and J lost 7 bases. This CDR3 region has 14 residues. The CDR3: CASSSRTGIQPQHF. DNA for the CDR3: TGTGCCAGCAGTTCCCGGACAGGGATACAGCCCCAGCATTTT.

This clonotype was picked up a small number of times. This chain links TRBV5-1 with TRBJ2-2; perhaps D is TRBD1 or TRBD2 (5 bases each). The CDR3 contains 15 residues. V was cut by 0 bases and J by 12 bases, with 18 bases left in between. Germline V gives CDR1 SGHRS, CDR2 YFSETQ. CDR3 sequence: CASSLGNRGPWKLFF. The CDR3 DNA sequence: TGCGCCAGCAGCTTGGGAAACCGGGGCCCTTGGAAGCTGTTTTTT.

The rearrangement uses TRBV12-3 or TRBV12-4 and TRBJ2-7, with TRBD2 identical over 12 bases. Trimming removed 1 base from V and 3 bases from J; junction bases left unmatched: 1. The CDR3 is made up of 15 amino acids. The CDR3 nucleotides are TGTGCCAGCAGTTTAGGGACTAGCGGGATCTACGAGCAGTACTTC. Translation: CASSLGTSGIYEQYF.

V and J are TRBV10-3 and TRBJ1-1; D perhaps matches TRBD1 (6 bases). Between the trimmed V and J ends, which lost 10 bases and 1 base, there was a span of 10 bases. The germline CDR1 and CDR2 sequences are ENHRY and SYGVKD. The CDR3 consists of 12 residues. The CDR3 spells CATRTANTEAFF. The CDR3 region has the DNA TGTGCCACTCGGACAGCGAACACTGAAGCTTTCTTT.

Ten or more counts support this clonotype. The rearrangement links TRBV15 to TRBJ2-1; 9 bases agree with TRBD2. V dropped 3 bases and J dropped 7; count of bases not matched to a gene: 7. Germline CDR1 and CDR2: LNHNV and YYDKDF (reference sequence). The CDR3 sequence is 15 residues long. CDR3 nucleotide sequence: TGTGCCACCAGCAGCGGAGCGGGGGGATTTAATGAGCAGTTCTTC. Its protein product is CATSSGAGGFNEQFF. The full variable domain, completed using reference TRBV15 and TRBJ2-1, is DAMVIQNPRYQVTQFGKPVTLSCSQTLNHNVMYWYQQKSSQAPKLLFHYYDKDFNNEADTPDNFQSRRPNTSFCFLDIRSPGLGDTAMYLCATSSGAGGFNEQFFGPGTRLTVL.

In this sample, this clonotype turned up a few times. The rearrangement joins TRBV20-1 to TRBJ2-5, with no clear D. Germline lookup yields CDR1 DFQATT and CDR2 SNEGSKA (reference sequence). V shed 6 bases and J shed 1 base, with 12 bases lying between them. The CDR3 is made up of 13 amino acids. The CDR3 region has the DNA TGCAGTGCCAACCGTGAGGCCCAAGAGACCCAGTACTTC. Protein product: CSANREAQETQYF.

At least ten counts were recorded for this clonotype. This chain uses TRBV12-3 or TRBV12-4 with TRBJ2-1, with D possibly TRBD2 on 5 matching bases. The germline V and J ends were trimmed by 1 base and 7 bases, with 8 bases remaining between them. CDR3 length: 13 amino acids. CDR3 nucleotide sequence: TGTGCCAGCAGTTTAGTGGGGAGTAATGAGCAGTTCTTC. The encoded protein is CASSLVGSNEQFF.

This clonotype was observed a handful of times. V is TRBV6-4 and J is TRBJ2-3; D not certain. Germline CDR1 reads MRHNA; CDR2 reads SNTAGT. Trimming pared 6 bases from V and 1 base from J, leaving 11 bases between. The CDR3 has 14 residues. CDR3 DNA: TGTGCCAGCAGAGCTGGCCCGGGCACAGATACGCAGTATTTT. Translated, it gives CASRAGPGTDTQYF.

The chain joins TRBV7-9 to TRBJ2-7; no firm D call. CDR1 SEHNR and CDR2 FQNEAQ come from the germline V gene (reference sequence). This CDR3 is 11 amino acids long. V lost 7 bases and J 7 bases, leaving 11 bases between the germline ends. CDR3 sequence reads: CASTLDGEQYF. The CDR3 nucleotides are TGTGCCAGCACCTTGGACGGAGAGCAGTACTTC.

This clonotype showed up many times. The chain is built from TRBV24-1 and TRBJ2-3; TRBD2 agrees at 14 bases. CDR3 length equals 15 residues. CDR1 and CDR2 from the germline V gene are KGHDR and SFDVKD. The ends lost 12 bases at V and 1 base at J; junction bases unmatched: 5. The CDR3 spells CAAGTSGGGTDTQYF. CDR3 nucleotide sequence: TGTGCCGCCGGGACTAGCGGGGGTGGCACAGATACGCAGTATTTT.

This rearrangement joins TRBV7-9 to TRBJ1-5; D is possibly TRBD1 (5 bases). V lost 1 base and J lost 2, with 12 bases in between. The CDR3 is 16 amino acids. The germline V gene encodes CDR1 SEHNR and CDR2 FQNEAQ (reference sequence). In DNA, the CDR3 is TGTGCCAGCAGCTTAGTGCGTGGGGCGGGCAATCAGCCCCAGCATTTT. It codes for CASSLVRGAGNQPQHF.